Detailed here is one TCR beta chain. Antigen specificity is unknown. Generated by immunoSEQ multiplex PCR, the TCRdb table keeps only in-frame clones and is missing some. The sample has 95,000 to 120,000 clones, approximately 94% seen once; the top ten hold 3.8%. This sample is drawn from a study of brain T cells in children with intractable seizures. Overall study findings and caveats: Only CDR3 sequence similarity suggested viral specificity, without known HCMV serostatus.

CDR3 length: 13 amino acids. Germline-derived CDR1 and CDR2 are MNHEY and SVGAGI. The ends were cut back, 11 bases at V and 0 bases at J, with 13 bases in the middle. Sequencing was limited to surgery cases with top T cell transcript signatures in brain tissue. Pre-surgery treatment included at least one anti-epileptic drug. The chain has TRBV6-5 and TRBJ1-2; the D gene is possibly TRBD1 (6 bases). Sequences were derived from peripheral blood, sampled at surgery. This receptor was obtained from a boy less than two years old with hemimegalencephaly and intractable seizures. The DNA of the CDR3 is TGTGCCTGTGGGGGCCTTACTAACTATGGCTACACCTTC. Residues: CACGGLTNYGYTF.